This T cell receptor (beta chain) is from a study of blood T cell repertoires in COVID-19. Study in general: Samples representing acute and convalescent COVID-19 were sourced from the United States, Italy and Spain. Nucleic acid was either cDNA or gDNA, and it came from T cells, B-cell-depleted T cells, or PBMCs.

Per germline, CDR1 LNHDA and CDR2 SQIVND (reference sequence). The CDR3 loop spans 13 amino acids. Between the trimmed V and J ends, which lost 3 bases and 4 bases, there was a span of 10 bases. Authors' analysis steps: It was from reference gene primer amplification that nucleated cell counts were estimated. The repertoire was sequenced with immunoSEQ multiplex PCR; TCRdb's copy has only in-frame clones and lacks some. For V, J and clone size, that table is used; D and trimming come from the DNA. The sample lists 150,000 to 200,000 clones; approximately 84% were seen once. Comment on this clone: The sample carries other DNA sequences with the same CDR3.

The TCR comes from a woman aged 80 or over with acute or convalescent COVID-19. The genes are TRBV19 and TRBJ2-7; unclear D gene. Sequencing was performed on peripheral blood. The CDR3 DNA is TGTGCCAGTAGTATTGCAAGAGAATACGAGCAGTACTTC. It encodes CASSIAREYEQYF.